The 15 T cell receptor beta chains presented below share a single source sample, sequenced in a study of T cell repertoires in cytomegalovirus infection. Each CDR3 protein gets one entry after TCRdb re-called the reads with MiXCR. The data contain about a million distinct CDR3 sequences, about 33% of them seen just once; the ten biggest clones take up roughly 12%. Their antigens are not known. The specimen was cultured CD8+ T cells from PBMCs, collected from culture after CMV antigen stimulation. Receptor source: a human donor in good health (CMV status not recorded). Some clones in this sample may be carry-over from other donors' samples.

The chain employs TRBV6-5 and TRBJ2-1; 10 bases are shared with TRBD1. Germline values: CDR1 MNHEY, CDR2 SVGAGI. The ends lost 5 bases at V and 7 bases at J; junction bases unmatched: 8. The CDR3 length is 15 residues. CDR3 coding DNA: TGTGCCAGCAGTATTCCGGGACAGGGGCGTAATGAGCAGTTCTTC. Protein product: CASSIPGQGRNEQFF.

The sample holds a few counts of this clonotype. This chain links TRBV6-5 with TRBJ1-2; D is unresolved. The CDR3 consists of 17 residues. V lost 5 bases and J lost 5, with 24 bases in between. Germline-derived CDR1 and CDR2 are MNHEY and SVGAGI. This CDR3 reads CASSPPGSSAKFYGYTF. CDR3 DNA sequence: TGTGCCAGCAGTCCCCCCGGGTCCTCTGCCAAATTTTATGGCTACACCTTC.

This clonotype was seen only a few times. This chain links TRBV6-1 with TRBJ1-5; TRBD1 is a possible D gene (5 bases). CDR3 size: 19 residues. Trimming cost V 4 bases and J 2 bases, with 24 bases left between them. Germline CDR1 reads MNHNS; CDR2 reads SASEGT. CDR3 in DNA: TGTGCCAGCAGTGTACAGGTGAACCCCCCATCGTACGGCAATCAGCCCCAGCATTTT. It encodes CASSVQVNPPSYGNQPQHF.

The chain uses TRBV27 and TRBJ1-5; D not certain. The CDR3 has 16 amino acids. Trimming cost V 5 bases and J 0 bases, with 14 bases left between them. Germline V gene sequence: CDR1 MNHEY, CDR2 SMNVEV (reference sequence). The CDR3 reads CASSPSYGYSNQPQHF. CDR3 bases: TGTGCCAGCAGTCCCTCATACGGGTATAGCAATCAGCCCCAGCATTTT.

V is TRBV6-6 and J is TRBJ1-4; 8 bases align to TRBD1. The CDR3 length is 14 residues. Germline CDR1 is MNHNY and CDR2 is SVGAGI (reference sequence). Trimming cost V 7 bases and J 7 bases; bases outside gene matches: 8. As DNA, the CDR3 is TGTGCCAGCAACTACAGGGGGGGTGGTGAAAAACTGTTTTTT. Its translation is CASNYRGGGEKLFF.

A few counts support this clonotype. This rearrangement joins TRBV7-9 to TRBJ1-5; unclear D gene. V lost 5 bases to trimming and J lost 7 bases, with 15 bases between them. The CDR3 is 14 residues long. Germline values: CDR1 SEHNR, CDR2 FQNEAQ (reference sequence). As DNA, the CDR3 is TGTGCCAGCAGCCCGCCCGGGATTTTACAGCCCCAGCATTTT. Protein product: CASSPPGILQPQHF.

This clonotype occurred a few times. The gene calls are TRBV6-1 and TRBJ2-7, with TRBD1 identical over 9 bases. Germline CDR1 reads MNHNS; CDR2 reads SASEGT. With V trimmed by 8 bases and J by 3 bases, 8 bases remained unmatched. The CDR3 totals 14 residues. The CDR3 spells CASPGTGTHYEQYF. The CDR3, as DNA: TGTGCCAGCCCCGGGACAGGGACCCACTACGAGCAGTACTTC.

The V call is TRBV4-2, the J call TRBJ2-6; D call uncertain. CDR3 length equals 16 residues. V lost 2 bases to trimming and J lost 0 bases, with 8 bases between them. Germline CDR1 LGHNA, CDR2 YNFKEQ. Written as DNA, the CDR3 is TGTGCCAGCAGCCAACTATCGGTCTCTGGGGCCAACGTCCTGACTTTC. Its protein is CASSQLSVSGANVLTF.

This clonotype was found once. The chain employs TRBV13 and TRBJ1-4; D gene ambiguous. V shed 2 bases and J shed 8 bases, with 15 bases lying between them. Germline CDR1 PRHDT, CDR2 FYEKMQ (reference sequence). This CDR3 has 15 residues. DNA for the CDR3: TGTGCCAGCAGCTTATTACGGCGGACGGGGGAAAAACTGTTTTTT. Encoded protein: CASSLLRRTGEKLFF.

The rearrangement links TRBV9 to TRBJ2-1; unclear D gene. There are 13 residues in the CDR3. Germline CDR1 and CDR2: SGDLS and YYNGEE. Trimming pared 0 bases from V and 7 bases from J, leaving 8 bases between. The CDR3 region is CASSVALVNEQFF. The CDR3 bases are TGTGCCAGCAGCGTAGCTTTGGTAAATGAGCAGTTCTTC. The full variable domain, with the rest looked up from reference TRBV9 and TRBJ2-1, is DSGVTQTPKHLITATGQRVTLRCSPRSGDLSVYWYQQSLDQGLQFLIQYYNGEERAKGNILERFSAQQFPDLHSELNLSSLELGDSALYFCASSVALVNEQFFGPGTRLTVL.

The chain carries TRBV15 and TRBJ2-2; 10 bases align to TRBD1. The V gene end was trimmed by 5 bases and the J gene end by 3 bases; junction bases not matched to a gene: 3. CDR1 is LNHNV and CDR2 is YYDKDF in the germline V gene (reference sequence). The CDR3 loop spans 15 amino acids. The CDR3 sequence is CATSPDRGHTGELFF. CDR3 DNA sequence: TGTGCCACCAGCCCCGACAGGGGGCACACCGGGGAGCTGTTTTTT.

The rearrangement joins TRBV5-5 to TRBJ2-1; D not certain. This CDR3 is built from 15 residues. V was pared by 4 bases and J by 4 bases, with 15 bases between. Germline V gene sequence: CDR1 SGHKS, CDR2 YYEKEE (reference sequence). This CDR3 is CASSTPVAKYNEQFF. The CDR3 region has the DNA TGTGCCAGCAGCACCCCCGTAGCTAAGTACAATGAGCAGTTCTTC.

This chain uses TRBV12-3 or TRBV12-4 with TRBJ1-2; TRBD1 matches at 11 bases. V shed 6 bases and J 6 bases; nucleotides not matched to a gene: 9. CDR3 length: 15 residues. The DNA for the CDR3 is TGTGCCAGCAGACCCGGGACAGGGGGGAAACATGGCTACACCTTC. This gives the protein CASRPGTGGKHGYTF.

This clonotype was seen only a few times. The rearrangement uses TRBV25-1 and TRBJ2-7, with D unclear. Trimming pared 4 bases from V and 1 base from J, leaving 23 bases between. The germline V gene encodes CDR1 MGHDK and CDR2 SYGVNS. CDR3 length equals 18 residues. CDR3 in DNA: TGTGCCAGCAGTGTTTCCCTATATAGGAACCCCGGGTCCTACGAGCAGTACGTC. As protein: CASSVSLYRNPGSYEQYV.

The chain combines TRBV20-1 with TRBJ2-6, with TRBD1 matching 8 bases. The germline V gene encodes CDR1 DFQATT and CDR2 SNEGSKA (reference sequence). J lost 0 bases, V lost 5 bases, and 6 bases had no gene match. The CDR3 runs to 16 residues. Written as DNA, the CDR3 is TGCAGTGCTCCCGGGACAGGCACCTCTGGGGCCAACGTCCTGACTTTC. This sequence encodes CSAPGTGTSGANVLTF.